This is a list of T cell receptor beta chains from one sample in a study of T cells in Graves' hyperthyroidism and ophthalmopathy. TCRdb reanalysed the multiplex PCR reads using MiXCR and keeps one entry per CDR3 protein. Found here are 650,000 to 850,000 distinct CDR3 sequences, approximately 18% of them singletons; the top ten hold over 15%. Material for sequencing was blood. These receptors were collected from a woman in her forties or fifties with Graves' hyperthyroidism that later progressed to Graves' ophthalmopathy. CDR3s include the opening cysteine and the closing phenylalanine or tryptophan. A D gene is named only where the DNA matches it firmly. Not all rows give a size; the values are once, few, many and, for expanded clones, a class.

V	size	length	D	J	DNA	CDR3
TRBV7-2	few	13	-	TRBJ1-4	TGTGCCAGCAGCGCTGATATTCAGGAAAAACTGTTTTTT	CASSADIQEKLFF
TRBV7-9	few	12	-	TRBJ1-1	TGTGCCAGCAGCTTAGAGGATGCTGAAGCTTTCTTT	CASSLEDAEAFF
TRBV10-3	many	15	-	TRBJ1-1	TGTGCCATCAGTGAGTGGCTCAGCGGGAACACTGAAGCTTTCTTT	CAISEWLSGNTEAFF
TRBV11-2	many	16	-	TRBJ2-1	TGTGCCAGCAGCGGAGTCGGGGGTTCCACCTTCCATGAGCAGTTCTTC	CASSGVGGSTFHEQFF
TRBV12-3/TRBV12-4	-	16	TRBD2	TRBJ2-5	TGTGCCAGCAGATACGCGGTAGCGGGGGAGGGGAAGACCCAGTACTTC	CASRYAVAGEGKTQYF
TRBV6-1	-	14	-	TRBJ2-5	TGTGCCAGCAGTGAATCGGGGCTGGAGGAGACCCAGTACTTC	CASSESGLEETQYF
TRBV12-3/TRBV12-4	-	13	-	TRBJ2-5	TGTGCCAGCAGTCCCGGGGCAGTAGAGACCCAGTACTTC	CASSPGAVETQYF
TRBV20-1	-	16	-	TRBJ1-6	TGCAGTGCTAGAGGGTCCTTCGCCCTCAATAATTCACCCCTCCACTTT	CSARGSFALNNSPLHF
TRBV20-1	many	13	TRBD2	TRBJ2-5	TGCAGTGCTAGGGGACTAGCATCAGGGACCCAGTACTTC	CSARGLASGTQYF
TRBV20-1	many	10	-	TRBJ1-2	TGCAGTGCCTCGGATGGGGGCTACACCTTC	CSASDGGYTF
TRBV20-1	-	14	-	TRBJ2-7	TGCAGTGCTAGTTTGGCCAGCGGTGTCTACGAGCAGTACTTC	CSASLASGVYEQYF
TRBV5-1	few	14	TRBD1	TRBJ2-5	TGCGCCAGCAGCTTCCAGCAGGGGGAAGAGACCCAGTACTTC	CASSFQQGEETQYF
TRBV20-1	many	13	TRBD1	TRBJ2-5	TGCAGTGCTGGCAGGGGGCGCACGGAGACCCAGTACTTC	CSAGRGRTETQYF
TRBV5-1	many	13	-	TRBJ2-7	TGCGCCAGCAGCTCGGGGGACCTGCACGAGCAGTACTTC	CASSSGDLHEQYF
TRBV10-3	few	15	-	TRBJ1-4	TGTGCCATCAGTGAGTCTTCCCCAACTAATGAAAAACTGTTTTTT	CAISESSPTNEKLFF
TRBV20-1	many	15	-	TRBJ2-2	TGCAGTGCTAGTGGGGGCTCGCCTTCCCCCGGGGAGCTGTTTTTT	CSASGGSPSPGELFF
TRBV20-1	-	15	TRBD2	TRBJ2-3	TGCAGTGCTAGAGAAGCTAGCGGGGGCACAGATACGCAGTATTTT	CSAREASGGTDTQYF
TRBV29-1	-	13	-	TRBJ1-1	TGCAGCGTACAACAGGGAATGAACACTGAAGCTTTCTTT	CSVQQGMNTEAFF
TRBV4-1	-	19	-	TRBJ2-6	TGCGCCAGCAGCCAACGACAATCGCGGGACTCCTCTGGGGCCAACGTCCTGACTTTC	CASSQRQSRDSSGANVLTF
TRBV2	-	16	-	TRBJ1-5	TGTGCCAGCACTGAGGAGTGGGGGGATAGCAATCAGCCCCAGCATTTT	CASTEEWGDSNQPQHF
TRBV19	few	13	TRBD2	TRBJ2-2	TGTGCCGGCGGCGGGGGATACACCGGGGAGCTGTTTTTT	CAGGGGYTGELFF
TRBV5-1	-	17	-	TRBJ2-7	TGCGCCAGCAGCCCAACGACCGGGCGCCCCTCTGCCTACGAGCAGTACTTC	CASSPTTGRPSAYEQYF
TRBV12-5	many	15	TRBD1	TRBJ2-1	TGTGCTAGTGGTTCCGGGACAGGGGAAATCGATGAGCAGTTCTTC	CASGSGTGEIDEQFF
TRBV6-5	many	16	-	TRBJ2-5	TGTGCCAGCAGTTACGATGACAAGGGACCTAGAAAGACCCAGTACTTC	CASSYDDKGPRKTQYF
TRBV5-1	many	13	-	TRBJ2-7	TGCGCCAGCAGTGGTGGCGTCACCTACGAGCAGTACTTC	CASSGGVTYEQYF
TRBV20-1	-	16	TRBD2	TRBJ2-2	TGCAGTGCTAGAGTTAGCGGGGGGGCCAGAACCGGGGAGCTGTTTTTT	CSARVSGGARTGELFF
TRBV6-1	few	14	TRBD2	TRBJ2-1	TGTGCCAAGGACGGACTAGCGGGGGCTAATGAGCAGTTCTTC	CAKDGLAGANEQFF
TRBV27	many	18	TRBD1	TRBJ1-5	TGTGCCAGCAGTTTATCGCACACCGGGACAGGGTATAATCAGCCCCAGCATTTT	CASSLSHTGTGYNQPQHF
TRBV11-2	-	16	TRBD2	TRBJ2-6	TGTGCCAGCAGCTTGGGGGGGAGCTCTGGGGCCAACGTCCTGACTTTC	CASSLGGSSGANVLTF
TRBV5-1	-	12	-	TRBJ2-3	TGCGCCAGCGGCTTGGGCCCAGATACGCAGTATTTT	CASGLGPDTQYF
TRBV12-3/TRBV12-4	many	14	TRBD1	TRBJ2-5	TGTGCCAGCAGTGGGGACAGGGACCAAGAGACCCAGTACTTC	CASSGDRDQETQYF
TRBV7-6	few	17	-	TRBJ2-7	TGTGCCAGCAGCCAATACAGAGGTAGGGGGAGTGAGTTCGAGCAGTACTTC	CASSQYRGRGSEFEQYF
TRBV28	many	15	TRBD1	TRBJ2-7	TGTGCCAGCAGCTCGGGACAGGGCCTCACCTACGAGCAGTACTTC	CASSSGQGLTYEQYF
TRBV12-3/TRBV12-4	many	15	-	TRBJ1-1	TGTGCCAGCAGTGGCCAGGGTCTGGGGACCACTGAAGCTTTCTTT	CASSGQGLGTTEAFF
TRBV30	many	12	-	TRBJ2-7	TGTGCCTGGAGGGGAGGTGTCTACGAGCAGTACTTC	CAWRGGVYEQYF
TRBV12-3/TRBV12-4	many	15	TRBD1	TRBJ2-7	TGTGCCAGCAGTTCCCGGGACAGGGGGCAATACGAGCAGTACTTC	CASSSRDRGQYEQYF
TRBV20-1	many	13	-	TRBJ1-1	TGCAGTGCCGCCAGAAACAGGAACACTGAAGCTTTCTTT	CSAARNRNTEAFF
TRBV5-8	-	14	TRBD1	TRBJ1-2	TGTGCCAGCACCTGGACAGGACGAAGCTATGGCTACACCTTC	CASTWTGRSYGYTF
TRBV27	many	14	-	TRBJ1-1	TGTGCCAGCAAGCCCCGTGCCGGGGGCACTGAAGCTTTCTTT	CASKPRAGGTEAFF
TRBV2	-	12	-	TRBJ1-1	TGTGCCAGCAGTGTCACGAACACTGAAGCTTTCTTT	CASSVTNTEAFF
TRBV7-6	few	17	-	TRBJ2-1	TGTGCCAGCAGCTTAGCGAGACGTAGCCCCACCTACAATGAGCAGTTCTTC	CASSLARRSPTYNEQFF
TRBV20-1	many	14	TRBD1	TRBJ1-2	TGCAGTGCTGGACAGGGGGCCCCAATCTATGGCTACACCTTC	CSAGQGAPIYGYTF
TRBV25-1	few	15	-	TRBJ1-1	TGTGCCAGCAGTGATGCGACAGTCATGAACACTGAAGCTTTCTTT	CASSDATVMNTEAFF
TRBV28	many	16	TRBD2	TRBJ2-7	TGTGCCAGCAGTGCCCCGTGGGGGGGGAGCTCCTACGAGCAGTACTTC	CASSAPWGGSSYEQYF
TRBV20-1	few	15	TRBD1	TRBJ1-6	TGCAGTGCTAGAGTGCAGGGACAGGTCGGTTCACCCCTCCACTTT	CSARVQGQVGSPLHF
TRBV11-1	few	15	-	TRBJ2-4	TGTGCCAGCAGCTCCCCCGAGGTGATTTTCGGGGTTCAGTACTTC	CASSSPEVIFGVQYF
TRBV10-3	-	13	-	TRBJ2-1	TGTGCCATCAGAGAGGGAAATTTGGATGAGCAGTTCTTC	CAIREGNLDEQFF
TRBV7-2	few	16	TRBD2	TRBJ2-5	TGTGCCAGCAGCTCCTCTAGCGGGGAGCCTCAAGAGACCCAGTACTTC	CASSSSSGEPQETQYF
TRBV10-3	few	14	-	TRBJ1-1	TGTGCCATCAGCGGGACGACAGGGAACACTGAAGCTTTCTTT	CAISGTTGNTEAFF
TRBV9	-	16	TRBD2	TRBJ2-1	TGTGCCAGCAGCCCCGGACTAGCGGGGGGGAACAATGAGCAGTTCTTC	CASSPGLAGGNNEQFF